This TCR beta chain was profiled in a study of cytomegalovirus exposure and HLA in healthy donors. Per germline, CDR1 MDHEN and CDR2 SYDVKM. The CDR3 is 12 residues long. Trimming pared 7 bases from V and 7 bases from J, leaving 13 bases between. Profiling relied on immunoSEQ multiplex PCR, and the TCRdb table lists in-frame clones only, not all of them. This sample has fewer than 250,000 clones, with roughly 85% found just once. Comment on this clone: The target antigen is unknown.

Study results and caveats: According to the study, 180 or so TCR beta chains were cytomegalovirus-associated. According to a subsequent analysis, TCR clusters identified in the first cohort showed a tendency to co-occur across the 100 to 150 validation repertoires. Rarity marked most TCR sequences, yet some public TCRs occurred in many donors.

The sequence was collected from a woman aged 18-29 years in good health and CMV-seronegative. The sample taken for sequencing was PBMCs. The chain uses TRBV28 and TRBJ1-1; no clear D gene. This chain's CDR3 is CASTVPGSEAFF. The CDR3, as DNA: TGTGCCAGCACCGTCCCGGGGAGTGAAGCTTTCTTT. Variable domain in full (rest from reference TRBV28 and TRBJ1-1): DVKVTQSSRYLVKRTGEKVFLECVQDMDHENMFWYRQDPGLGLRLIYFSYDVKMKEKGDIPEGYSVSREKKERFSLILESASTNQTSMYLCASTVPGSEAFFGQGTRLTVV.